Following are 9 T cell receptor beta chains from one sample sequenced in a study of blood T cell repertoires in COVID-19. Here immunoSEQ multiplex PCR was the method, and the copy in TCRdb shows in-frame clones only, minus some. The sample has about 50,000 clones, approximately 85% seen once. The sequenced material came from peripheral blood. All receptors come from an elderly woman with COVID-19, enrolled during active disease.

This clone was counted between two and nine times. The chain is built from TRBV10-3 and TRBJ2-7, with D possibly matching TRBD2 (6 bases). Trimming took 8 bases from V and 2 from J, leaving 10 bases between them. This CDR3 is built from 12 residues. CDR1 is ENHRY, CDR2 SYGVKD, per germline. The CDR3 bases are TGTGCCATCGGAGGGACGGCCTACGAGCAGTACTTC. Translation: CAIGGTAYEQYF.

This clone showed up just once. The gene calls are TRBV9 and TRBJ2-7; D gene uncertain. Trimming left V 0 bases short and J 5 bases short, with 15 bases between. The CDR3 has 15 residues. The germline CDR1 and CDR2 sequences are SGDLS and YYNGEE. The CDR3 loop reads CASSVEWQASDEQYF. CDR3 coding DNA: TGTGCCAGCAGCGTAGAGTGGCAGGCCTCTGACGAGCAGTACTTC.

The gene calls are TRBV6-5 and TRBJ2-7; possible D gene TRBD2, 5 bases. In germline, CDR1 is MNHEY, CDR2 SVGAGI. With 8 bases removed from V and 0 bases from J, the gap between germline ends came to 14 bases. The CDR3 is made up of 14 amino acids. DNA for the CDR3: TGTGCCAGCCGGAAGGCGGGTTCCTCCTACGAGCAGTACTTC. This encodes CASRKAGSSYEQYF.

V and J are TRBV6-5 and TRBJ2-3, with TRBD2 matching 8 bases. Germline V gives CDR1 MNHEY, CDR2 SVGAGI. The CDR3 has 14 amino acids. V lost 5 bases to trimming and J lost 1 base; unmatched junction nucleotides: 2. The CDR3 DNA reads TGTGCCAGCAGTCCAGCGGGAGGCACAGATACGCAGTATTTT. Its translation: CASSPAGGTDTQYF.

This clone was picked up one time. The V gene is TRBV2, the J gene TRBJ2-1; weak D call: TRBD2 (6 bases). V lost 11 bases to trimming and J lost 3 bases, with 11 bases between them. Looked up from germline, CDR1 is SNHLY and CDR2 is FYNNEI. The length of the CDR3 is 12 residues. CDR3 sequence: CAGGKGYNEQFF. CDR3 sequence (DNA): TGTGCCGGGGGGAAGGGCTACAATGAGCAGTTCTTC.

In this sample, this clone turned up a few times. V is TRBV2 and J is TRBJ2-1, with TRBD2 matching 9 bases. The CDR3 length is 14 residues. V lost 7 bases, J lost 7 bases, and 8 bases stayed unmatched. The germline gives CDR1 SNHLY, CDR2 FYNNEI. The CDR3 DNA follows: TGTGCCAGCACTAGCGGGACCTCGAGGAATGAGCAGTTCTTC. The encoded protein is CASTSGTSRNEQFF. The whole variable domain, filled in from reference TRBV2 and TRBJ2-1, reads EPEVTQTPSHQVTQMGQEVILRCVPISNHLYFYWYRQILGQKVEFLVSFYNNEISEKSEIFDDQFSVERPDGSNFTLKIRSTKLEDSAMYFCASTSGTSRNEQFFGPGTRLTVL.

CDR3 sequence: CASSTHGTNQETQYF. For the CDR3, the DNA is TGTGCCAGCAGCACACACGGGACAAACCAAGAGACCCAGTACTTC. This chain joins TRBV27 and TRBJ2-5, with D possibly being TRBD1 (6 bases). Germline loops: CDR1 MNHEY, CDR2 SMNVEV (reference sequence). This CDR3 is 15 amino acids long. V lost 6 bases, J lost 0 bases, and 14 bases lay in between.

The table lists this clone with a few counts. The J gene is TRBJ1-2, the V gene TRBV19; D is unclear. CDR1 LNHDA and CDR2 SQIVND come from the germline V gene (reference sequence). V lost 3 bases and J 4 bases, leaving 12 bases between the germline ends. The CDR3 spans 14 residues. The CDR3 loop is CASSIMAGRYGYTF. Here the CDR3 DNA reads TGTGCCAGTAGTATTATGGCAGGCCGCTATGGCTACACCTTC. The full variable domain, its missing parts supplied by reference TRBV19 and TRBJ1-2, is DGGITQSPKYLFRKEGQNVTLSCEQNLNHDAMYWYRQDPGQGLRLIYYSQIVNDFQKGDIAEGYSVSREKKESFPLTVTSAQKNPTAFYLCASSIMAGRYGYTFGSGTRLTVV.

This clone is a singleton in its sample. V usage is TRBV5-1 and J usage is TRBJ2-2, with 7 bases matching TRBD1. Germline loops: CDR1 SGHRS, CDR2 YFSETQ. The CDR3 spans 15 residues. The J segment lost 4 bases and the V segment lost 1 base, leaving 4 bases of the junction unmatched. The CDR3 region has the DNA TGCGCCAGCAGCTTGACAGGGGCAACCACCGGGGAGCTGTTTTTT. The encoded protein is CASSLTGATTGELFF.